Sequencing of this T cell receptor (beta chain) was carried out in a study of siplizumab effects on memory and regulatory T cells (dated by TCRdb to 2018 to 2020). General notes on the study: The study looked at the effect of siplizumab, an anti-CD2 antibody, on alloreactive T-cell subsets in allogeneic mixed lymphocyte reactions made from human PBMCs.

For this clone: Its antigen is still unknown. Base qualities are not provided; no much larger clone lies one nucleotide away.

The protocol used for the library was the immunoSEQ multiplex PCR assay. About 10^5 TCR templates per sample were assayed by the deep sequencing platform. Genomic DNA extracted from sorted T cells was the material used for TCRbeta CDR3 sequencing. In the authors' own workflow: Clonal analysis of TCRbeta CDR3 data was done in the R programming language. Unstimulated samples were compared with post-reaction CFSE-low samples to define alloreactive CD4+ and CD8+ clones. By matching sequences to the repertoires of sorted unstimulated Treg and non-Treg cells, each alloreactive CD4+ clone was assigned a regulatory or non-regulatory origin. The clones in this table, taken by TCRdb from immuneACCESS, are in-frame only. Not every clone is retained; where verified, under half of the shortfall comes from an unresolved V gene, and the cause of the rest is unknown. That table furnishes V, J and clone size, whereas the DNA furnished D and trimming. This sample comprises about 80,000 clones, about 95% of them detected only once. The ten largest clones take up about 18% of the sample.

Sorted unstimulated T cells and proliferating T cells recovered from mixed lymphocyte reactions were subjected to TCRbeta CDR3 sequencing. Fresh whole blood from some ten HLA-typed healthy donors was used as the source from which PBMCs were isolated. Findings and caveats that apply to the study as a whole: The cumulative frequency of alloreactive sequences traceable to unstimulated CD4+ memory T cells was significantly reduced by siplizumab. Of the alloreactive CD4+ clones that could be mapped, the Treg-derived share averaged about 63% with siplizumab compared with around 25% in control reactions. Roughly 80-97% of proliferating CD4+ or CD8+ clones could not be assigned a naive or memory phenotype. Unstimulated naive T cells appeared more diverse than memory T cells, and naive cells seemed to contribute substantially to the alloresponse. Sequences below about 10^-5 frequency were poorly captured, so only a minor fraction of alloreactive clones could be mapped to unstimulated subsets. Whether proliferating Tregs from siplizumab cultures were suppressive was not functionally confirmed.

From V the trimming removes 1 base and from J it removes 4 bases, while the gene matches leave 7 bases of the junction unaccounted for. The germline V gene specifies WSHSY as CDR1 and SAAADI as CDR2. CDR3 length: 18 amino acids, cysteine to phenylalanine. CDR3 DNA only is kept here, 54 bases in frame from base 1. The chain is made from TRBV10-2 and TRBJ2-1, with 13 central nucleotides matching TRBD2. Source material: CD8+ T cells sorted from blood. The sequence came from a human donor in good health. In nucleotides, the sequence is TGCGCCAGCAGTGAGTTTGGACTAGCGGGGGACCCTTACAATGAGCAGTTCTTC. The encoded protein is CASSEFGLAGDPYNEQFF.